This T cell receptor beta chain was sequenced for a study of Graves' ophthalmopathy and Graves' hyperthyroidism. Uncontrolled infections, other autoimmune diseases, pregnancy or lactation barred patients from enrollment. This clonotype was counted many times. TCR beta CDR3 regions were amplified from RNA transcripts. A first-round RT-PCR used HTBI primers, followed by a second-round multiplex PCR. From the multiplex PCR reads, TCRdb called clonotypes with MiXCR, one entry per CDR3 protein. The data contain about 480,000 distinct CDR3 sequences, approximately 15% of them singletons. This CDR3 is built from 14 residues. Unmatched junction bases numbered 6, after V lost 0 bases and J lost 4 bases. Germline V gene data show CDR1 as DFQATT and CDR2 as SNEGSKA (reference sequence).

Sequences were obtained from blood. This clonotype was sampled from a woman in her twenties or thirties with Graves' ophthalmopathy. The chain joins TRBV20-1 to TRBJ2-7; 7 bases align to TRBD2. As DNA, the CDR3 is TGCAGTGCTAGAGACCAGCGGGACCTTTACGAGCAGTACTTC. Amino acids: CSARDQRDLYEQYF.